The 30 T cell receptor beta chains below were found in one sample sequenced in a study of tumor and adjacent non-tumor tissue in lung cancer. RNA was extracted from bulk tissue without any cell sorting. TCRbeta libraries were built with three rounds of nested PCR, modified from ARM-PCR. Each CDR3 protein is one row after TCRdb ran MiXCR on the multiplex PCR reads. The sample consists of 75,000 to 95,000 distinct CDR3 sequences, less than 80% of them appearing once. The sample comprised lung tumor tissue. The origin of the receptors is a man between 60 and 75 years old with non-small cell lung cancer.

This clonotype was found many times. This sequence joins TRBV6-6 and TRBJ1-5, with a tentative D call TRBD1 (6 bases). The CDR3 has 18 residues. Germline CDR1 reads MNHNY; CDR2 reads SVGAGI (reference sequence). V dropped 6 bases and J dropped 4 bases, with 25 bases sitting between them. CDR3 nucleotides: TGTGCCAGCAGCCCGGAGGGGTTCGGGGGGCTTTATAATCAGCCCCAGCATTTT. Translated: CASSPEGFGGLYNQPQHF.

Note on this clonotype: The junction and the germline gene differ at one end; a read error may be behind it. The chain uses TRBV6-2 or TRBV6-3 and TRBJ2-1; 7 bases agree with TRBD2. There are 14 residues in the CDR3. Looked up from germline, CDR1 is MNHEY and CDR2 is SVGEGT. CDR3 residues: CGSSRGGSLNEQFF. DNA of the CDR3: TGTGGCAGCTCCCGGGGAGGGAGTCTCAATGAGCAGTTCTTC.

With regard to this clonotype: This clone may be a read error of a much larger clone one base away. The rearrangement uses TRBV6-5 and TRBJ1-3; no clear D. The CDR3 contains 17 residues. Trimming took 4 bases from V and 0 from J, leaving 16 bases between them. Germline-derived CDR1 and CDR2 are MNHEY and SVGAGI. The DNA for the CDR3 is TGTGCCAGCAGTTGCTCCGGGCATACGAGCTCTGGAAACACCATATATTTT. The encoded protein is CASSCSGHTSSGNTIYF.

In regard to this clonotype: Its ends do not fully match the called genes, so a read error is possible. This chain links TRBV29-1 with TRBJ1-3, with 7 positions matching TRBD1. CDR3 size: 15 residues. Germline CDR1 is SQVTM and CDR2 is ANQGSEA. The CDR3 DNA reads TGCAGTGTTCGAGAGGGACAGCACTCTGGGAACACCATATATTTT. It codes for CSVREGQHSGNTIYF.

This clonotype appeared a few times. This could be a read error, since a much larger clone is one nucleotide away. This chain connects TRBV20-1 to TRBJ2-1, with TRBD1 matching 9 bases. This CDR3 is built from 16 residues. Germline-derived CDR1 and CDR2 are DFQATT and SNEGSKA (reference sequence). J was trimmed by 7 bases and V by 1 base; bases with no gene match: 11. CDR3 protein: CSARVFGQGSRNEQFF. The CDR3 DNA sequence: TGCAGTGCTAGAGTTTTTGGACAGGGGTCCCGGAATGAGCAGTTCTTC.

This chain uses TRBV20-1 with TRBJ2-1, with a tentative D call TRBD1 (6 bases). The CDR3 has 14 amino acids. V lost 5 bases, J lost 12 bases, and 23 bases lay in between. Germline values: CDR1 DFQATT, CDR2 SNEGSKA (reference sequence). CDR3 residues: CSAFNRGGSVGQFF. The CDR3 DNA is TGCAGTGCTTTTAATAGAGGGGGTAGTGTTGGGCAGTTCTTC.

In regard to this clonotype: The junction shows a germline mismatch at one end, possibly a read error. The J gene is TRBJ2-5, the V gene TRBV12-3 or TRBV12-4; TRBD1 aligns across 9 bases. The CDR3 extends over 14 amino acids. CDR3 region: CASSFLQGAGAQYF. CDR3 bases: TGTGCCAGTAGTTTCCTACAGGGGGCAGGGGCCCAGTATTTC.

This clonotype appeared many times. V and J are TRBV6-5 and TRBJ2-3; 7 nucleotides align to TRBD1. After removal of 2 bases from V and 1 base from J, the junction contained 3 bases not matched to a gene. This CDR3 has 15 amino acids. Germline V gives CDR1 MNHEY, CDR2 SVGAGI. CDR3 nucleotide sequence: TGTGCCAGCAGTTACGAGGGGGCGGGCACAGATACGCAGTATTTT. Its protein is CASSYEGAGTDTQYF.

This clonotype was picked up many times. The rearrangement joins TRBV5-1 to TRBJ2-1; D is possibly TRBD1 or TRBD2 (5 bases each). Per germline, CDR1 SGHRS and CDR2 YFSETQ. CDR3 length equals 15 residues. Trimming cost V 0 bases and J 8 bases, with 15 bases left between them. CDR3 region: CASSLEAGSWDEQFF. CDR3 in DNA: TGCGCCAGCAGCTTGGAGGCAGGGAGTTGGGATGAGCAGTTCTTC.

Details on this clonotype: One junction end disagrees with the germline gene, perhaps due to a read error. The V gene is TRBV12-3 or TRBV12-4, the J gene TRBJ2-5; 7 bases are a match to TRBD1. This CDR3 comprises 14 residues. This CDR3 is CVSILTYRGETQYF. CDR3 in DNA: TGTGTCAGCATTTTAACGTACAGGGGAGAGACCCAGTACTTC.

Concerning this clonotype itself: At one end the junction does not follow the germline gene, possibly because of a read error. This chain connects TRBV6-5 to TRBJ1-6, with D perhaps TRBD1 (5 bases). CDR1 is MNHEY and CDR2 is SVGAGI in the germline V gene. This CDR3 contains 16 residues. For the CDR3, the DNA is TGTCCCAGCAGGGACCAGCAACCGGGGGGGGGTTCACCCCTCCACTTT. Its translation is CPSRDQQPGGGSPLHF.

A remark on this clonotype: Likely a read error: the CDR3 ends without its conserved phenylalanine or tryptophan. The limits of the CDR3 on the DNA are not certain, so only TCRdb's listed CDR3 is given. The rearrangement joins TRBV6-5 to TRBJ1-2; TRBD1 is the table's D call, not checked against the DNA. Germline V gives CDR1 MNHEY, CDR2 SVGAGI. The CDR3 is 15 residues long, ends included. CDR3 in amino acids: CASSRNRDPNYGYTL.

Only a few counts were recorded for this clonotype. This chain links TRBV5-6 with TRBJ1-1; D is perhaps TRBD1 (5 bases). This CDR3 has 15 residues. With 3 bases removed from V and 2 bases from J, the gap between germline ends came to 14 bases. Germline CDR1 SGHDT, CDR2 YYEEEE. CDR3 nucleotide sequence: TGTGCCAGCAGCTCGTGGCAGGGAAGTAACACTGAAGCTTTCTTT. Encoded protein: CASSSWQGSNTEAFF.

This clonotype was observed once. A much larger clonotype is one base distant, so this may be a read error. The rearrangement links TRBV20-1 to TRBJ2-1; D possibly corresponds to TRBD2 (6 bases). V was cut by 5 bases and J by 6 bases, with 8 bases left in between. Germline values: CDR1 DFQATT, CDR2 SNEGSKA (reference sequence). The CDR3 has 11 amino acids. The CDR3 region has the DNA TGCAGTGCTCGGGAGTTCAATGAGCAGTTCTTC. As protein: CSAREFNEQFF.

The chain couples TRBV19 to TRBJ1-5; TRBD1 might be the D (5 bases). Trimming stripped 7 bases from V and 7 bases from J, with 17 bases between. The CDR3 length is 14 residues. Germline V gives CDR1 LNHDA, CDR2 SQIVND (reference sequence). The CDR3 DNA is TGTGCCAGTATATCCCGGGGACGGCGGCAGCCCCAGCATTTT. Translating gives CASISRGRRQPQHF.

To note about this clonotype: Just one base apart from a much larger clone, this may be a read error. This chain joins TRBV20-1 and TRBJ2-2, with D uncertain. Looked up from germline, CDR1 is DFQATT and CDR2 is SNEGSKA (reference sequence). V shed 3 bases and J shed 7 bases, with 15 bases lying between them. The CDR3 is made up of 14 amino acids. CDR3 amino acids: CSASRFALGGELFF. In nucleotides, the CDR3 is TGCAGTGCTAGCCGCTTCGCGTTGGGCGGGGAGCTGTTTTTT.

This clonotype appeared many times. The chain couples TRBV12-3 or TRBV12-4 to TRBJ2-1; TRBD2 agrees at 8 bases. The CDR3 consists of 16 residues. J lost 6 bases, V lost 5 bases, and 12 bases had no gene match. The CDR3 sequence is CASSTRGGPSLNEQFF. In DNA, the CDR3 is TGTGCCAGCAGTACCCGGGGGGGGCCTTCCCTCAATGAGCAGTTCTTC.

The chain joins TRBV11-1 to TRBJ2-3, with a tentative D call TRBD2 (6 bases). The CDR3 length is 15 residues. Looked up from germline, CDR1 is SGHAT and CDR2 is FQDESV (reference sequence). V gave up 8 bases and J gave up 3 bases, with 18 bases separating them. Here the CDR3 DNA reads TGTGCCAGCTGCAAGGGGACGGGAGTTACAGATACGCAGTATTTT. Its protein product is CASCKGTGVTDTQYF.

J is TRBJ2-7 and V is TRBV28, with TRBD2 identical over 14 bases. The CDR3 is 18 residues long. V gave up 2 bases and J gave up 0 bases; unmatched junction bases: 6. Germline CDR1 reads MDHEN; CDR2 reads SYDVKM. The CDR3 sequence: CASSLLVGTSGSSYEQYF. Written as DNA, the CDR3 is TGTGCCAGCAGTTTACTTGTCGGGACTAGCGGGAGCTCCTACGAGCAGTACTTC.

On this clonotype: Germline and junction disagree at one end, which may indicate a read error. The CDR3 is CASIKTPQSGGEIQYF. The CDR3 DNA follows: TGTGCCAGCATCAAAACTCCACAGTCGGGTGGCGAGATCCAGTACTTT. V and J are TRBV11-2 and TRBJ2-5; D is unclear. The CDR3 is 16 residues long. Looked up from germline, CDR1 is SGHAT and CDR2 is FQNNGV.

This clonotype was seen only once. V and J are TRBV11-1 and TRBJ2-1; D tentatively fits TRBD1 or TRBD2 (6 bases each). Trimming pared 5 bases from V and 8 bases from J, leaving 19 bases between. Per the germline V gene, CDR1 is SGHAT and CDR2 is FQDESV (reference sequence). This CDR3 has 15 amino acids. The CDR3 protein is CASSLGGQGHDEQFF. CDR3 DNA: TGTGCCAGCAGCCTCGGGGGTCAGGGACACGATGAGCAGTTCTTC.

Comments on this clonotype: Its ends do not fully match the called genes, so a read error is possible. The chain couples TRBV6-2 or TRBV6-3 to TRBJ2-7; 8 bases are a match to TRBD1. The CDR3 is 14 residues long. The V gene's germline CDR1 is MNHEY and CDR2 SVGEGT. The CDR3 sequence is CVSTPVTGAYEKYF. The CDR3 coding sequence is TGTGTCAGCACCCCGGTGACAGGGGCCTACGAGAAGTACTTC.

About this clonotype itself: One end of the junction is discordant with germline, which a read error may explain. The chain combines TRBV11-2 with TRBJ1-1; maybe TRBD1 (6 bases). Germline lookup yields CDR1 SGHAT and CDR2 FQNNGV. The length of the CDR3 is 14 residues. The CDR3 loop is CAGSLDRMNTEAFF. For the CDR3, the DNA is TGTGCCGGCAGCTTGGACAGAATGAACACTGAAGCCTTCTTT.

On this clonotype itself: The junction shows a germline mismatch at one end, possibly a read error. V usage is TRBV6-1 and J usage is TRBJ1-5; D is unclear. Per the germline V gene, CDR1 is MNHNS and CDR2 is SASEGT. There are 15 residues in the CDR3. CDR3 protein: CASSDLGFGNQPHHF. In nucleotides, the CDR3 is TGTGCCAGCAGTGATTTAGGGTTTGGCAATCAGCCCCATCATTTT.

As regards this clonotype: An end of the junction does not agree with germline; a read error may underlie this. This rearrangement joins TRBV5-1 to TRBJ1-1, with D unclear. Germline V lookup: CDR1 SGHRS, CDR2 YFSETQ. The CDR3 sequence is 15 residues long. The CDR3 loop is CASSSNWVGGTGAFF. CDR3 sequence (DNA): TGCGCCAGCAGCTCGAATTGGGTGGGAGGCACTGGAGCTTTCTTT.

In this sample, this clonotype turned up a few times. The junction departs from the called germline gene at one end, perhaps through a read error. V usage is TRBV5-6 and J usage is TRBJ2-3, with TRBD2 matching 13 bases. Germline lookup yields CDR1 SGHDT and CDR2 YYEEEE. The CDR3 contains 17 residues. The DNA for the CDR3 is TGTGTCAGCAGCTTCGGACTAGCGGGAGCCCTCACAGATACGCAATATTTT. Translated: CVSSFGLAGALTDTQYF.

The rearrangement joins TRBV6-6 to TRBJ2-5, with a possible D match to TRBD2 (5 bases). The ends were cut back, 0 bases at V and 2 bases at J, with 10 bases in the middle. The length of the CDR3 is 15 residues. Germline CDR1 MNHNY, CDR2 SVGAGI (reference sequence). CDR3 residues: CASSYSLLAQETQYF. CDR3 nucleotide sequence: TGTGCCAGCAGTTACTCGCTCCTAGCTCAAGAGACCCAGTACTTC.

A remark on this clonotype: Sequence at one end of the junction differs from germline and may be a read error. V and J are TRBV7-9 and TRBJ1-1; no reliable D call. Germline V gives CDR1 SEHNR, CDR2 FQNEAQ (reference sequence). The CDR3 spans 13 residues. The CDR3 spells CASNLEVNTEAFF. The DNA of the CDR3 is TGTGCCAGCAACTTAGAAGTGAACACTGAAGCTTTCTTT.

Remarks on this clonotype: Sequence at one end of the junction differs from germline and may be a read error. This chain joins TRBV11-1 and TRBJ2-1; TRBD1 aligns across 7 bases. Germline V gene sequence: CDR1 SGHAT, CDR2 FQDESV (reference sequence). The CDR3 consists of 15 residues. The CDR3 DNA sequence: TGTGCCAGCAGTCGGACAGGAGTTCCCTACAATGAGCAATTCTTC. Residues: CASSRTGVPYNEQFF.

Note on this clonotype: One end of the junction fails to match germline, which may point to a read error. In nucleotides, the CDR3 is TGCGCCAGCAAGCCTGATCAGGAAATCTACAAGCAGTGCTTC. The encoded protein is CASKPDQEIYKQCF. This chain connects TRBV4-3 to TRBJ2-7; no clear D gene. The CDR3 is made up of 14 amino acids. Germline loops: CDR1 LGHNA, CDR2 YSLEER.